This section outlines one TCR beta chain sequence together with its context. Its specificity is not known. Regarding donors, all were healthy bone marrow donors. This sample is part of a study of cytomegalovirus exposure and HLA in healthy donors. The study's findings and limits: DRB1 had the most TCR associations and HLA-C the fewest, a later analysis found, with rates varying by HLA locus. Several top significant clusters appeared, in a later analysis, to be linked to common viral pathogens. In terms of immune exposure information, only CMV serostatus was available.

Vbeta (60) and Jbeta (13) primers were used in the PCR. Here immunoSEQ multiplex PCR was the method, and the copy in TCRdb shows in-frame clones only, minus some. In all, the sample yields over 65,000 clones. The V end lost 2 bases, the J end lost 5 bases, and 11 bases lay between the germline ends. The CDR3 contains 14 residues. This chain joins TRBV5-3 and TRBJ2-1, with D possibly being TRBD2 (5 bases). TRBV5-3 is recorded as an ORF, its role being uncertain. The receptor comes from a man aged 25 to 40 in good health and CMV-seronegative. Sequences were obtained from PBMCs. CDR3 DNA: TGTGCCAGAAGCTTCGGGCTAGCTCACAATGAGCAGTTCTTC. It translates to CARSFGLAHNEQFF.